This T cell receptor beta chain was observed in a study of T cells after yellow fever vaccination. Study-wide points: Abundant clonotypes from the bulk population could have been carried over as contaminants into FACS-sorted repertoires.

One entry per CDR3 protein, called by TCRdb with MiXCR from the 5' RACE reads. This sample has 310,000 or so distinct CDR3 sequences, with roughly 7% found just once. The ends were cut back, 6 bases at V and 2 bases at J, with 17 bases in the middle. The CDR3 runs 16 residues. Looked up from germline, CDR1 is LGHNA and CDR2 is YSLEER. A note on this clonotype: What it recognizes is unknown.

This clonotype was obtained from a man aged 18 to 29 who received the YFV17D yellow fever vaccine. The chain employs TRBV4-3 and TRBJ1-5; D call uncertain. The source was PBMCs, collected about 41 days after the first yellow fever vaccination. The CDR3 bases are TGCGCCAGCAGTCTTCAGTGGGTGCAGGGCAATCAGCCCCAGCATTTT. Translation: CASSLQWVQGNQPQHF.